This T cell receptor (beta chain) was sequenced in a study of tumor-infiltrating lymphocytes in localized non-small cell lung cancer. Method: immunoSEQ multiplex PCR; TCRdb's copy keeps in-frame clones and lacks some. The sample shows some 7,800 clones, 77% of them seen only once. The sequencing input was lung tumor tissue. The source is a human donor with non-small cell lung cancer.

The CDR3 loop is CASSASSVYEQYF. Here the CDR3 DNA reads TGTGCCAGCAGCGCGTCTTCGGTCTACGAGCAGTACTTC. The rearrangement links TRBV9 to TRBJ2-7; D gene ambiguous. The CDR3 is made up of 13 amino acids. The V gene's germline CDR1 is SGDLS and CDR2 YYNGEE. Trimming left V 3 bases short and J 3 bases short, with 10 bases between. The full variable domain, in which reference TRBV9 and TRBJ2-7 provide the parts outside the CDR3, is DSGVTQTPKHLITATGQRVTLRCSPRSGDLSVYWYQQSLDQGLQFLIQYYNGEERAKGNILERFSAQQFPDLHSELNLSSLELGDSALYFCASSASSVYEQYFGPGTRLTVT.